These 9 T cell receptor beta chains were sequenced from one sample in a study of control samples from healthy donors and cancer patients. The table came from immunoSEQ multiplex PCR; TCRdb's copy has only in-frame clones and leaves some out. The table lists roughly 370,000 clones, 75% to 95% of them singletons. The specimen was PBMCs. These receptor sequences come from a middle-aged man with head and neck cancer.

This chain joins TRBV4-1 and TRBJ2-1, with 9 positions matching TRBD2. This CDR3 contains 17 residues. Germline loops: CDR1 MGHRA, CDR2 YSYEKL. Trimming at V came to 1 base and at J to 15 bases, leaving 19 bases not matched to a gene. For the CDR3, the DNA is TGCGCCAGCAGCCAAGTGTTAACCTCACCAAGCGGGAGGTTGTGGTTCTTC. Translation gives CASSQVLTSPSGRLWFF.

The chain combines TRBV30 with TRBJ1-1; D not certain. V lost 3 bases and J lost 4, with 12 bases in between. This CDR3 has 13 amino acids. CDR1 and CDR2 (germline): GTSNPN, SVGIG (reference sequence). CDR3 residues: CAWRPRRATEAFF. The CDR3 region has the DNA TGTGCCTGGAGGCCGAGGAGGGCCACTGAAGCTTTCTTT.

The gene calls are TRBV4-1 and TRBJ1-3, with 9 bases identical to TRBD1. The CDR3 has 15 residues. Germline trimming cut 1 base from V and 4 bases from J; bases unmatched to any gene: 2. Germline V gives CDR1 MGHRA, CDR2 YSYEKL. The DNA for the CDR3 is TGCGCCAGCAGCCAAGGGACAGGGGACGGAAACACCATATATTTT. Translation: CASSQGTGDGNTIYF.

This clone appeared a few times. CDR3 loop: CASSESWDSGADTQYF. CDR3 nucleotides: TGCGCCAGCAGTGAGTCCTGGGACAGTGGGGCAGATACGCAGTATTTT. The V call is TRBV10-1, the J call TRBJ2-3; 7 bases are shared with TRBD1. This CDR3 spans 16 amino acids. Germline CDR1 is WNHNN and CDR2 is SYGVQD (reference sequence). Trimming at V came to 0 bases and at J to 4 bases, leaving 7 bases not matched to a gene.

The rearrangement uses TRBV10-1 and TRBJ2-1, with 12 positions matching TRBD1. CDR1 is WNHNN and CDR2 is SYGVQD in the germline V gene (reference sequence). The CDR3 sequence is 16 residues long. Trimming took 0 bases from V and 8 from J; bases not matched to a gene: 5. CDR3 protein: CASSESGDRGPDEQFF. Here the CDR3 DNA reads TGCGCCAGCAGTGAGTCGGGGGACAGGGGGCCCGATGAGCAGTTCTTC.

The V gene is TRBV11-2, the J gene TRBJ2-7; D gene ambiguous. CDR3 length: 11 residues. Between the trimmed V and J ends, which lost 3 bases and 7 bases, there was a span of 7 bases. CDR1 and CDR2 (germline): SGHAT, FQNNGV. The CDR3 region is CASSFEEEQYF. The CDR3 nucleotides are TGTGCCAGCAGCTTTGAAGAGGAGCAGTACTTC. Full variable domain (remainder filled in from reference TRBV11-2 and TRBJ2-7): EAGVAQSPRYKIIEKRQSVAFWCNPISGHATLYWYQQILGQGPKLLIQFQNNGVVDDSQLPKDRFSAERLKGVDSTLKIQPAKLEDSAVYLCASSFEEEQYFGPGTRLTVT.

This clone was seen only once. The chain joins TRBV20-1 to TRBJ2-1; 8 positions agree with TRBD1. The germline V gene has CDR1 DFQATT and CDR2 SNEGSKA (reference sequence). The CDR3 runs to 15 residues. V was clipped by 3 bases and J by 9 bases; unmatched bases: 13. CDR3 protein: CSASSWDRIWGEQFF. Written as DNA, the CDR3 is TGCAGTGCTAGTAGTTGGGACAGGATTTGGGGTGAGCAGTTCTTC.

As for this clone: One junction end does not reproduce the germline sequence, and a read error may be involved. The CDR3 nucleotides read TGTGCTAGCAGCCCGACAGGGGCGAGCACAGATACGCAGTATTTT. Encoded protein: CASSPTGASTDTQYF. The chain uses TRBV7-7 and TRBJ2-3, with 8 bases identical to TRBD1. The CDR3 is made up of 15 amino acids. Looked up from germline, CDR1 is SSHAT and CDR2 is FNYEAQ (reference sequence).

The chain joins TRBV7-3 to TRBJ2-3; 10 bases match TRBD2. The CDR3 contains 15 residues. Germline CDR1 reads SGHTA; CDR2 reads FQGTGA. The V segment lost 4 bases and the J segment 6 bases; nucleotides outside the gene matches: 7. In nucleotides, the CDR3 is TGTGCCAGCAGCTCAAGCGGGGGGGCCTTCGATACGCAGTATTTT. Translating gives CASSSSGGAFDTQYF.